What follows describes a single T cell receptor beta chain. This sample is drawn from a study of blood T cell repertoires in COVID-19. About the study: COVID-19 samples, acute and convalescent, were from the United States, Italy and Spain. Sample material is recorded as cDNA or gDNA derived from T cells, B-cell-depleted T cells, or PBMCs.

Authors' analysis steps: Amplification with reference gene primers provided the estimates of nucleated cell counts. Sequencing used immunoSEQ multiplex PCR; TCRdb keeps in-frame clones, though not all of them. V and J calls and clone size come straight from that table; D and trimming were deduced from the DNA. The sample consists of over 200,000 clones, around 84% of them appearing once. Sequenced material: peripheral blood. The clonotype was recovered from a man older than 75 with acute or convalescent COVID-19.

This chain's CDR3 is CASSSAREMNTEAFF. Written as DNA, the CDR3 is TGTGCCAGCAGCTCGGCGAGGGAAATGAACACTGAAGCTTTCTTT. The chain employs TRBV7-2 and TRBJ1-1; D is ambiguous. CDR3 length: 15 amino acids. V shed 4 bases and J shed 0 bases, with 12 bases lying between them. CDR1 is SGHTA, CDR2 FQGNSA, per germline.